A selection of T cell receptor beta chains follows, all from one sample in a study of neurological immune-mediated disorders. TCRdb reprocessed the 5' RACE reads via MiXCR and lists one record per CDR3 protein. The sample has some 54,000 distinct CDR3 sequences, about 10% seen once. Sequencing was performed on PBMCs. These receptors were collected from a male donor with HTLV-1-associated myelopathy (HAM/TSP). Both conserved end residues are part of each CDR3. The order of the fields is J gene, clone size, V gene, D gene, CDR3 DNA, CDR3 protein. A D gene is named only where the DNA matches it firmly. Clone size is given as once, few, many or a size class.

j_call: TRBJ2-1
clone_size: many
v_call: TRBV12-3/TRBV12-4
d_call: TRBD1
cdr3_nt: TGTGCCAGCAGTATAGGACAGGACGGGCAGTTCTTC
cdr3_aa: CASSIGQDGQFF

j_call: TRBJ2-1
clone_size: few
v_call: TRBV7-9
d_call: -
cdr3_nt: TGTGCCAGCAGCAGGGGCAATGAGCAGTTCTTC
cdr3_aa: CASSRGNEQFF

j_call: TRBJ2-1
clone_size: many
v_call: TRBV29-1
d_call: TRBD2
cdr3_nt: TGCAGCTTGTGGCTAGCGGGGGGGGAGCAGTTCTTC
cdr3_aa: CSLWLAGGEQFF

j_call: TRBJ1-4
clone_size: many
v_call: TRBV5-1
d_call: -
cdr3_nt: TGCGCCAGCAGCCCATTCGGACAGAGCCCTAATGAAAAACTGTTTTTT
cdr3_aa: CASSPFGQSPNEKLFF

j_call: TRBJ1-3
clone_size: few
v_call: TRBV7-2
d_call: -
cdr3_nt: TGTGCCAGCAGCTTAGTGGGGGCCACTGGAAACACCATATATTTT
cdr3_aa: CASSLVGATGNTIYF

j_call: TRBJ2-1
clone_size: many
v_call: TRBV7-3
d_call: -
cdr3_nt: TGTGCCAGCAGCTTAATGTTGGCAAAGAACAATGAGCAGTTCTTC
cdr3_aa: CASSLMLAKNNEQFF

j_call: TRBJ2-6
clone_size: many
v_call: TRBV4-3
d_call: TRBD2
cdr3_nt: TGCGCCAGCAGCCAAGTCGGCTTTTTGCCTAGCGGGGGCCCTTTCTCTGGGGCCAACGTCCTGACTTTC
cdr3_aa: CASSQVGFLPSGGPFSGANVLTF

j_call: TRBJ2-3
clone_size: many
v_call: TRBV6-1
d_call: -
cdr3_nt: TGTGCCAGCAGGAGGGAAGGGGGGCTCGGGGATACGCAGTATTTT
cdr3_aa: CASRREGGLGDTQYF

j_call: TRBJ1-6
clone_size: many
v_call: TRBV20-1
d_call: TRBD1
cdr3_nt: TGCAGTGCTAGAGAGACAGGGGGGAATTCACCCCTCCACTTT
cdr3_aa: CSARETGGNSPLHF

j_call: TRBJ2-3
clone_size: many
v_call: TRBV20-1
d_call: -
cdr3_nt: TGCAGTGCCGGAGGGGTGTTTATTGGCACAGATACGCAGTATTTT
cdr3_aa: CSAGGVFIGTDTQYF